This entry features one T cell receptor (beta chain) sequence. This record belongs to a study of blood T cells in healthy people across ages. Sample-barcoded 5' priming and a J-beta primer mix drove a second PCR of about 7 to 11 cycles. One entry per CDR3 protein, called by TCRdb with MiXCR from the 5' RACE reads. The sample holds 700,000 or so distinct CDR3 sequences, 40% to 45% seen once. Germline V gene lookup returns CDR1 DFQATT and CDR2 SNEGSKA (reference sequence). The CDR3 contains 14 residues. The trim removed 3 bases at V and 3 bases at J, leaving 5 bases unmatched. The chain employs TRBV20-1 and TRBJ1-5; TRBD1 matches at 7 bases. The origin of this receptor is a man aged 80 or over in good health. Sequencing was done on a sample of blood. For the CDR3, the DNA is TGCAGTGCTAGTCGCGGACAGGACAATCAGCCCCAGCATTTT. Its translation: CSASRGQDNQPQHF.